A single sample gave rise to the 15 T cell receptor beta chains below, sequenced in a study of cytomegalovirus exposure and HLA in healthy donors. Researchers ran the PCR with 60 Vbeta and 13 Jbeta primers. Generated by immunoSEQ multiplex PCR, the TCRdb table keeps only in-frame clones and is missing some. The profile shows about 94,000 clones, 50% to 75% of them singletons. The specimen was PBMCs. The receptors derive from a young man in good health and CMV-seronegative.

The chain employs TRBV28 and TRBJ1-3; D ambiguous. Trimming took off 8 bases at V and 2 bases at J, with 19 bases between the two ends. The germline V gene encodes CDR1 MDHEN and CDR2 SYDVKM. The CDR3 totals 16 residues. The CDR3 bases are TGTGCCAGCGGACGTCCCGGGGAAACCACTGGAAACACCATATATTTT. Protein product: CASGRPGETTGNTIYF.

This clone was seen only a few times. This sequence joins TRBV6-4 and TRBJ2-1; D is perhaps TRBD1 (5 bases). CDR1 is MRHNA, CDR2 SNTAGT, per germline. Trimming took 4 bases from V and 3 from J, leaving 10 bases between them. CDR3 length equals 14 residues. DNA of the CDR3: TGTGCCAGCAGTGGTGGGGCAGACTACAATGAGCAGTTCTTC. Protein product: CASSGGADYNEQFF.

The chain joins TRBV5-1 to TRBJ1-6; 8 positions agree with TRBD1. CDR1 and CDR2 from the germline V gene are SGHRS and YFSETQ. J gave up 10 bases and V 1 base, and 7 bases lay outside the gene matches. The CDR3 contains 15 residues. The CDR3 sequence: CASSLSGQGRSPLHF. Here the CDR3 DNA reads TGCGCCAGCAGCTTGAGCGGACAGGGCCGCTCACCCCTCCACTTT. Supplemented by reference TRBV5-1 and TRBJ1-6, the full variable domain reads KAGVTQTPRYLIKTRGQQVTLSCSPISGHRSVSWYQQTPGQGLQFLFEYFSETQRNKGNFPGRFSGRQFSNSRSEMNVSTLELGDSALYLCASSLSGQGRSPLHFGNGTRLTVT.

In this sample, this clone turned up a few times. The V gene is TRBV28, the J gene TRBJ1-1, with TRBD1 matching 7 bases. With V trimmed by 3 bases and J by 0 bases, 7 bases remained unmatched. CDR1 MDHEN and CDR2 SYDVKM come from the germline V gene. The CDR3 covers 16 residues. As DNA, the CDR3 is TGTGCCAGCAGTTTTATTGGGGACAGCTTGAACACTGAAGCTTTCTTT. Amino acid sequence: CASSFIGDSLNTEAFF.

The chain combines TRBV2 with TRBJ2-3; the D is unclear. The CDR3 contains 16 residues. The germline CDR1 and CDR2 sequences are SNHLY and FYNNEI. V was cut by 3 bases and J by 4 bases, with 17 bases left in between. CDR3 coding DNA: TGTGCCAGCAGTGACATTTTGCCGGAGATCTCAGATACGCAGTATTTT. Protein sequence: CASSDILPEISDTQYF.

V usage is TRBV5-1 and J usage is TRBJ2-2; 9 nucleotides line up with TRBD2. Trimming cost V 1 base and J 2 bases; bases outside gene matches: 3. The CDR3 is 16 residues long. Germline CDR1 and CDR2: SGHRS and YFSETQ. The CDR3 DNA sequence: TGCGCCAGCAGCTTGCGGCGGGGGGGAAACACCGGGGAGCTGTTTTTT. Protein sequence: CASSLRRGGNTGELFF.

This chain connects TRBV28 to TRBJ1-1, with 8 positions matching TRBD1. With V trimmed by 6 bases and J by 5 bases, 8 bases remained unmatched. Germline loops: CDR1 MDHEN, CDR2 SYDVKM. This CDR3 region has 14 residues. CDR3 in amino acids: CASRPAGQETEAFF. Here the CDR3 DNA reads TGTGCCAGCAGACCAGCGGGACAGGAAACTGAAGCTTTCTTT.

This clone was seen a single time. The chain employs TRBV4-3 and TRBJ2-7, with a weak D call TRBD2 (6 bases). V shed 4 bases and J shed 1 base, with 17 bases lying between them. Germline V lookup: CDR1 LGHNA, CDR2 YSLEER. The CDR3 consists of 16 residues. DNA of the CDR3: TGCGCCAGCAGCCCGGACGGATTCGGGGGTTCCTACGAGCAGTACTTC. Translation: CASSPDGFGGSYEQYF.

CDR3 sequence reads: CASSQVPHTGEPLHF. CDR3 bases: TGCGCCAGCAGCCAAGTCCCCCATACAGGGGAACCCCTCCACTTT. This chain joins TRBV4-1 and TRBJ1-6; the match to TRBD1 covers 7 bases. There are 15 residues in the CDR3. Unmatched junction bases numbered 9, after V lost 1 base and J lost 12 bases. Germline lookup yields CDR1 MGHRA and CDR2 YSYEKL.

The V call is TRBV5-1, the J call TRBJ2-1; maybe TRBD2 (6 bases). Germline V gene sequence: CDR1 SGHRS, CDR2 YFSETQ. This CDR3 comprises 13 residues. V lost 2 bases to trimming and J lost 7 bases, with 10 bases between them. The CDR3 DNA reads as TGCGCCAGCAGCTTAATTCGGGAGAATGAGCAGTTCTTC. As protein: CASSLIRENEQFF.

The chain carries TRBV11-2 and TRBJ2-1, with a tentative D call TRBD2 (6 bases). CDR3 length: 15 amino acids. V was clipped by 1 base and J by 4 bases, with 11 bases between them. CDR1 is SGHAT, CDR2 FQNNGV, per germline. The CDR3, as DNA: TGTGCCAGCAGCTTAGCCCAAGGAGGGTACAATGAGCAGTTCTTC. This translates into CASSLAQGGYNEQFF.

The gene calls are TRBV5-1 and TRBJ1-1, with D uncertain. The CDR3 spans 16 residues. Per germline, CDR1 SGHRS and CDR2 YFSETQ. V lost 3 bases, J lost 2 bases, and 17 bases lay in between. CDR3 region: CASSSGRPLANTEAFF. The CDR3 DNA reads TGCGCCAGCAGCTCGGGAAGGCCGTTGGCTAACACTGAAGCTTTCTTT.

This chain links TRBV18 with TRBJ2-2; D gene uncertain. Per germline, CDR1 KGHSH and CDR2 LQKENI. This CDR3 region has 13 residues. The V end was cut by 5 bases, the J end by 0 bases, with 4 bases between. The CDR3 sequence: CASSSTNTGELFF. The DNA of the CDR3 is TGTGCCAGCTCATCCACGAACACCGGGGAGCTGTTTTTT. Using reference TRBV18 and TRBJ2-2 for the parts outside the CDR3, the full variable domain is NAGVMQNPRHLVRRRGQEARLRCSPMKGHSHVYWYRQLPEEGLKFMVYLQKENIIDESGMPKERFSAEFPKEGPSILRIQQVVRGDSAAYFCASSSTNTGELFFGEGSRLTVL.

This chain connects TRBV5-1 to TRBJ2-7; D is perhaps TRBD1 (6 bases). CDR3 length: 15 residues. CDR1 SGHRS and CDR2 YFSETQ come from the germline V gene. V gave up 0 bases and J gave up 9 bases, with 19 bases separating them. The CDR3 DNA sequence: TGCGCCAGCAGCTTGGCCGCCGTGGGCAGGACAGTGCAGTACTTC. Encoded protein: CASSLAAVGRTVQYF.

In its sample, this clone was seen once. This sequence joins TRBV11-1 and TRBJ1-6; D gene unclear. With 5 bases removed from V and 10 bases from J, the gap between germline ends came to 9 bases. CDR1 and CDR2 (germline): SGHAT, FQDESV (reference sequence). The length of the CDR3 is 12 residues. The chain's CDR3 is CASSPNRSPLHF. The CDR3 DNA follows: TGTGCCAGCAGCCCAAATAGATCACCCCTCCACTTT.